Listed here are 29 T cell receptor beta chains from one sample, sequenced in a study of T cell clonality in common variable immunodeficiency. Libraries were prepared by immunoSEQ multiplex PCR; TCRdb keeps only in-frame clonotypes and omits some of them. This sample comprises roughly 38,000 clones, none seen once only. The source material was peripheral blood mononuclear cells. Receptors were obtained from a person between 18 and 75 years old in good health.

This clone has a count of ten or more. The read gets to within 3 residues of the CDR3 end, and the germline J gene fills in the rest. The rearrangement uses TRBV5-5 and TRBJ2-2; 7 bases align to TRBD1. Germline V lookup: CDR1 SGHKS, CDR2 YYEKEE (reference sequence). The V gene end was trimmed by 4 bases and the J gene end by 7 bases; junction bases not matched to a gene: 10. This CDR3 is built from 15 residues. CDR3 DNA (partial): TGTGCCAGCAGCAACAGGGGACGAGGGAACGGGGAG. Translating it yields CASSNRGRGNGE. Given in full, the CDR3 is CASSNRGRGNGELFF.

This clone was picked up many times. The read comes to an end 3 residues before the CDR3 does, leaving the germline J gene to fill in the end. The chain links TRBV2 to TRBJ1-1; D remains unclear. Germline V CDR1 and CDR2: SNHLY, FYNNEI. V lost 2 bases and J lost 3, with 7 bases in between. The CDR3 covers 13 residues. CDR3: CASSELRDTEAFF. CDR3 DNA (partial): TGTGCCAGCAGTGAACTCCGGGACACTGAA.

The DNA read from the CDR3 is TGTGCCAGCTGGCACAGGGGCTCCGATTCACCC. Translated: CASWHRGSDSP. The entire CDR3 sequence reads CASWHRGSDSPLHF. V gene TRBV2 combines with J gene TRBJ1-6; 7 nucleotides align to TRBD1. Read data end 3 residues before the CDR3 end; the end is taken from the germline J gene. CDR3 length: 14 amino acids. Looked up from germline, CDR1 is SNHLY and CDR2 is FYNNEI. The V segment lost 8 bases and the J segment 8 bases; nucleotides outside the gene matches: 9.

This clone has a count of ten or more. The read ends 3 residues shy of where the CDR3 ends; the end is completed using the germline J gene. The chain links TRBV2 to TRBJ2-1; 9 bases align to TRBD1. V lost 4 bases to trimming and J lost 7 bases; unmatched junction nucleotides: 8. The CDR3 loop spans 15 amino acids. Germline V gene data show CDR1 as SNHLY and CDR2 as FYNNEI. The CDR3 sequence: CASSARTGALNEQFF. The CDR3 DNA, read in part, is TGTGCCAGCAGTGCACGGACAGGGGCGCTTAATGAG.

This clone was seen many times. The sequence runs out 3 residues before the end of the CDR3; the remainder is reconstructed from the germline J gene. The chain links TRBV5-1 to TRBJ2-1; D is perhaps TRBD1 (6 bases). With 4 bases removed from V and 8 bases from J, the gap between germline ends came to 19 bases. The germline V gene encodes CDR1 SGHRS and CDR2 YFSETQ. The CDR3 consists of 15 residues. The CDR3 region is CASSRTSKGVDEQFF. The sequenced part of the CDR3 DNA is TGCGCCAGCAGCAGGACCAGCAAGGGGGTCGATGAG.

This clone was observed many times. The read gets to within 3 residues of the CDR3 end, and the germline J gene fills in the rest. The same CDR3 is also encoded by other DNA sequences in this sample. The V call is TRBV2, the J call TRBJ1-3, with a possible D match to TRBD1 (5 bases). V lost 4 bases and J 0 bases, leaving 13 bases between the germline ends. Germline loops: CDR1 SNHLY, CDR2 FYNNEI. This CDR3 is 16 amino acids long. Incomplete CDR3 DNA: TGTGCCAGCAGTGTTACGGGGGGAAGCTCTGGAAACACC. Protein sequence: CASSVTGGSSGNT. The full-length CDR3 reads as CASSVTGGSSGNTIYF.

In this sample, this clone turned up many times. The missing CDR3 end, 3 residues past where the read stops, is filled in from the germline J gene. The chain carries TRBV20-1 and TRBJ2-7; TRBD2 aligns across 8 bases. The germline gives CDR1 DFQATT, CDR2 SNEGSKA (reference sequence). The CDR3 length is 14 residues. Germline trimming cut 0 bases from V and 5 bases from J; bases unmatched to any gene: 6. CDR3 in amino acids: CSARDTGLVDEQYF. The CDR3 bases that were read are TGCAGTGCTAGAGATACGGGACTAGTTGACGAG.

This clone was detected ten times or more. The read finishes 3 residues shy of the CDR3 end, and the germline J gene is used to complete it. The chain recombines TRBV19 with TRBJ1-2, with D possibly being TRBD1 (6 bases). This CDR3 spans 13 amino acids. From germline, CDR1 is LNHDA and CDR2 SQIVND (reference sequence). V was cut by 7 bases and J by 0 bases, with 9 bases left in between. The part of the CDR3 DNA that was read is TGTGCCAGTACAAGGACAGCTAACTATGGC. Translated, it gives CASTRTANYG. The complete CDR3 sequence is CASTRTANYGYTF.

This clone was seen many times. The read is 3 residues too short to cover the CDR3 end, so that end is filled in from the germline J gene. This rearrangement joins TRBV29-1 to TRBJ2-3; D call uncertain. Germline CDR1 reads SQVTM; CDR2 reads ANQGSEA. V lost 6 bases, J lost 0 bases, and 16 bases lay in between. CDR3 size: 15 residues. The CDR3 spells CSVVFFGQSTDTQYF. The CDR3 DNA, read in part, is TGCAGCGTAGTCTTCTTTGGGCAGAGCACAGATACG.

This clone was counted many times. The part of the CDR3 DNA that was read is TGTGCCAGCAGTATAGGGCTTAGCAATCAGCCC. It is translated as CASSIGLSNQP. In full, the CDR3 is CASSIGLSNQPQHF. The chain has TRBV2 and TRBJ1-5; no firm D call. Sequencing ends 3 residues short of the CDR3 end; the germline J gene provides the rest. The length of the CDR3 is 14 residues. Trimming pared 5 bases from V and 0 bases from J, leaving 8 bases between. From germline, CDR1 is SNHLY and CDR2 FYNNEI.

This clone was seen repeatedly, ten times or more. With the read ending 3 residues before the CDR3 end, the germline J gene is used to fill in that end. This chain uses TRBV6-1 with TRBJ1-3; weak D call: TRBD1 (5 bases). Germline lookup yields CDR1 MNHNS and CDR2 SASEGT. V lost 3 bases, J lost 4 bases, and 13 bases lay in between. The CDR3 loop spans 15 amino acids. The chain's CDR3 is CASSEGYRPGNTIYF. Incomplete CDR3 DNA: TGTGCCAGCAGTGAGGGGTACAGGCCCGGAAACACC.

Incomplete CDR3 DNA: TGTGCCAGCTCCTCGACTAGCGGGAGGGCA. It yields the protein CASSSTSGRA. The CDR3 in its entirety is CASSSTSGRAAFF. The chain employs TRBV18 and TRBJ1-1; D call uncertain. The read gets to within 3 residues of the CDR3 end, and the germline J gene fills in the rest. CDR1 KGHSH and CDR2 LQKENI come from the germline V gene. CDR3 length: 13 amino acids.

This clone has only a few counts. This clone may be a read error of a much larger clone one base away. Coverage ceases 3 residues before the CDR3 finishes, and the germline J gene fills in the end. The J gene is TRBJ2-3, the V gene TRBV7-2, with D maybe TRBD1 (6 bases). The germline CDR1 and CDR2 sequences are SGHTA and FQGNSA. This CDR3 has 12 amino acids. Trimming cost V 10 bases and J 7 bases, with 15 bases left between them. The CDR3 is CANRGGDNTQYF. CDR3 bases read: TGTGCCAACAGAGGGGGTGACAATACG.

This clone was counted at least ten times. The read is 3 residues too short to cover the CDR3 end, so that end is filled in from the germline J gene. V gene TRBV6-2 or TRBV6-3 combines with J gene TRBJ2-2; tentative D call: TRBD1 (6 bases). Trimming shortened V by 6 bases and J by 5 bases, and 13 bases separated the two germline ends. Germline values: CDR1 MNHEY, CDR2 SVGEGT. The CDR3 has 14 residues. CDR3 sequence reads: CASRTTGSTGELFF. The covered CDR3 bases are TGTGCCAGCAGAACAACAGGGAGTACCGGGGAG.

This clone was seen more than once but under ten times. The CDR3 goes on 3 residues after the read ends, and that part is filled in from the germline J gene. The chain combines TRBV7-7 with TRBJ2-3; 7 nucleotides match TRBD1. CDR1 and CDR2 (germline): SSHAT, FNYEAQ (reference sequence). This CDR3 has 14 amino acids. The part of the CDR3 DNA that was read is TGTGCCAGCAGCCCCCAGACAGGGCGAGAGACG. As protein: CASSPQTGRET. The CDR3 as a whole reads CASSPQTGRETQYF.

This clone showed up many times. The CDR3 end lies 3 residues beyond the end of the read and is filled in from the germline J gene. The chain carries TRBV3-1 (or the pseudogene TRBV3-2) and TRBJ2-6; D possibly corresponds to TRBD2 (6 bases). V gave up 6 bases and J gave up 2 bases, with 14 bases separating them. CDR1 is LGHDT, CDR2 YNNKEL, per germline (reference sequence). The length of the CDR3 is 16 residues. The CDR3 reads CASSRSGAAGANVLTF. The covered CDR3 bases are TGTGCCAGCAGTCGCTCGGGAGCGGCTGGGGCCAACGTC.

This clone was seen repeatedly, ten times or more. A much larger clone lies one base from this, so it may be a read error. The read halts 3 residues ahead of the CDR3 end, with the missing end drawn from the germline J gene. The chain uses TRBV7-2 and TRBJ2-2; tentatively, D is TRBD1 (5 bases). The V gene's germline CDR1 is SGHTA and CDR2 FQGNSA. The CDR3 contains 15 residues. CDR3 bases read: TGTGCCAGCAGCCAATTCAGGGCTGTGGCCAACGTG. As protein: CASSQFRAVANV. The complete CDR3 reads CASSQFRAVANVLFF.

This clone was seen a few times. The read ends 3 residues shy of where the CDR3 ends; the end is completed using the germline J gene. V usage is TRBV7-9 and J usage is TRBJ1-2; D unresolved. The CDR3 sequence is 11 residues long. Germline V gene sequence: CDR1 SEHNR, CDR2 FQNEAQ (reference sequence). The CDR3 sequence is CASSTSNDYTF. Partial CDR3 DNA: TGTGCCAGCAGCACTAGCAACGAC.

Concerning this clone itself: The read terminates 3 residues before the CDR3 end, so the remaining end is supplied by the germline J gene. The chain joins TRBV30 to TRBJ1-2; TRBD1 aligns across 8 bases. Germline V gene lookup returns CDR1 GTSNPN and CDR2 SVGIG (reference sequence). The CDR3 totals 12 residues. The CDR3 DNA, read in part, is TGTGCCTCTCACAGGGGGGTCAACGAC. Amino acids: CASHRGVND. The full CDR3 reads CASHRGVNDYTF.

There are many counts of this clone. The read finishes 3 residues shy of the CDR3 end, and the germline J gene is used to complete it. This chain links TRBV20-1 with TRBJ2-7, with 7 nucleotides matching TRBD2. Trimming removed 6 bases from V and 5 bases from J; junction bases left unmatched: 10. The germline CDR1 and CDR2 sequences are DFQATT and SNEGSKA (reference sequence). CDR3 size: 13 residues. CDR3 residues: CSALRGSSHEQYF. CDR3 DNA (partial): TGCAGTGCCTTACGCGGGAGCTCTCACGAG.

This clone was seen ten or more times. CDR3 DNA (partial): TGCGCCAGCAGCTTGGTTATAGCGGGAGGGAGGTACAATGAG. Amino acid sequence: CASSLVIAGGRYNE. The entire CDR3 protein is CASSLVIAGGRYNEQFF. The chain has TRBV5-1 and TRBJ2-1; 11 bases line up with TRBD2. The DNA ends 3 residues before the CDR3 does, and the rest of the CDR3 is filled in from the germline J gene. The CDR3 has 17 amino acids. In germline, CDR1 is SGHRS, CDR2 YFSETQ. Trimming cost V 0 bases and J 4 bases; bases outside gene matches: 6.

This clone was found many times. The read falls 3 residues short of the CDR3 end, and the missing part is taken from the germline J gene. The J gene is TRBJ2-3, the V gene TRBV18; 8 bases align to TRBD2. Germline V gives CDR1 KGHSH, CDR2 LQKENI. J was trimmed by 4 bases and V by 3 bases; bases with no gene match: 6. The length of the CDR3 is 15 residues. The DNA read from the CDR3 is TGTGCCAGCTCACCCTTTAGCGGGAAGTCAGATACG. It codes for CASSPFSGKSDT. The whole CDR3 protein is CASSPFSGKSDTQYF.

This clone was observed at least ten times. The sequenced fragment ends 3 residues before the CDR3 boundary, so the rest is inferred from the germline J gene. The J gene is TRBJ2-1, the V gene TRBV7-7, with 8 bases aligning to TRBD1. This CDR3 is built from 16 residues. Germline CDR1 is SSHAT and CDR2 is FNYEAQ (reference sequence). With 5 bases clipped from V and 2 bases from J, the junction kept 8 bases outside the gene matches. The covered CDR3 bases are TGTGCCAGCAGCCCAGCGACAGGGGAAGCCTACAATGAG. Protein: CASSPATGEAYNE. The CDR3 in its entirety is CASSPATGEAYNEQFF.

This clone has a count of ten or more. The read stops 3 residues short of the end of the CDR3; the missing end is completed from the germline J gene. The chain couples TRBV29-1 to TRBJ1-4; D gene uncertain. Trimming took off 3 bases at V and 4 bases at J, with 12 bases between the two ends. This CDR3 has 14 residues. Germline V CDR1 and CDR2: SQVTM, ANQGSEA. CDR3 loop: CSVDSAAGNEKLFF. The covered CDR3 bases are TGCAGCGTTGATTCTGCCGCCGGTAATGAAAAA.

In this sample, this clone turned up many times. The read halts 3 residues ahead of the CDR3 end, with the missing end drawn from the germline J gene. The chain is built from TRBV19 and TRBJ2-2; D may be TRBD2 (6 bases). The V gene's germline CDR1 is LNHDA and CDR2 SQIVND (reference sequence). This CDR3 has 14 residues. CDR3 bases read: TGTGCCAGTAGTACGGGACTGAGTACGGAAAAG. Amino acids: CASSTGLSTEK. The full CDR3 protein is CASSTGLSTEKLFF. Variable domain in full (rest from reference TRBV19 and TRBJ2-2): DGGITQSPKYLFRKEGQNVTLSCEQNLNHDAMYWYRQDPGQGLRLIYYSQIVNDFQKGDIAEGYSVSREKKESFPLTVTSAQKNPTAFYLCASSTGLSTEKLFFGEGSRLTVL.

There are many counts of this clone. CDR3 bases read: TGTGCCAGCAGTGAATGGGACAGGGATGGCTATGGC. Translated, it gives CASSEWDRDGYG. The CDR3 reads in full as CASSEWDRDGYGYTF. V usage is TRBV6-1 and J usage is TRBJ1-2; 9 bases map to TRBD1. The CDR3 end is not reached by the read, which stops 3 residues before it; the germline J gene fills it in. The junction had 5 bases not matched to a gene; V was cut back by 2 bases and J by 4 bases. Germline V gene data show CDR1 as MNHNS and CDR2 as SASEGT. The CDR3 is 15 residues long.

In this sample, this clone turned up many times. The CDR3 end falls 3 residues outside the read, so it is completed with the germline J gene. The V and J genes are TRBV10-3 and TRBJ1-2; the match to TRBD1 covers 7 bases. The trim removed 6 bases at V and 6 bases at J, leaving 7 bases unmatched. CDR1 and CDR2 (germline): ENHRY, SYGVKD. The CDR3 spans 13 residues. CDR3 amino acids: CAIRVDREDGYTF. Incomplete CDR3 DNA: TGTGCCATCAGGGTAGACAGGGAGGATGGC.

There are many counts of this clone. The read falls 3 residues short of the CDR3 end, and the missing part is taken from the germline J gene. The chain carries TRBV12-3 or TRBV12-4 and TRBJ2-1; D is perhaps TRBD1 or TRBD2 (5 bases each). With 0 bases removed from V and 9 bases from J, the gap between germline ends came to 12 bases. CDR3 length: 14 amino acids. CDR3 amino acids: CASSLAPGSSEQFF. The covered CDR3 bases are TGTGCCAGCAGTTTAGCGCCAGGGAGTAGTGAG.

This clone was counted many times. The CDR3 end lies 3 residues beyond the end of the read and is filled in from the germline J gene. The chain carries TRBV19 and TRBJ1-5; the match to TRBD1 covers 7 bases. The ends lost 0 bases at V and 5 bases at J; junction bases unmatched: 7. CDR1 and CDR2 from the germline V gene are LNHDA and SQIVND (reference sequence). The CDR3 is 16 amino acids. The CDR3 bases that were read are TGTGCCAGTAGTATAGATAGGGGCAGGGGGTATCAGCCC. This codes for CASSIDRGRGYQP. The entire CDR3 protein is CASSIDRGRGYQPQHF.